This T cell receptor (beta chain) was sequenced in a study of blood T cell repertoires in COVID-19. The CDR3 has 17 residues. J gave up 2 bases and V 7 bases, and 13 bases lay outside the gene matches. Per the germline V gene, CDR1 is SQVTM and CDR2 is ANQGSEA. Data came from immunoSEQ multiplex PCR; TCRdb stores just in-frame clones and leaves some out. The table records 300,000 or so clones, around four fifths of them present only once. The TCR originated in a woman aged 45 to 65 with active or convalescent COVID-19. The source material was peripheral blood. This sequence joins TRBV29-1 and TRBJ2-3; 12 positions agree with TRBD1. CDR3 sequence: CSATQPGTGGSTDTQYF. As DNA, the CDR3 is TGCAGCGCCACTCAACCGGGGACAGGGGGCTCCACAGATACGCAGTATTTT.